This TCR beta chain was captured by sequencing in a study of regulatory T cells in long-lasting Graves disease. V gave up 4 bases and J gave up 5 bases, with 15 bases separating them. The CDR3 has 14 residues. Looked up from germline, CDR1 is MNHEY and CDR2 is SVGAGI. TCR beta libraries were built with iRepertoire HTBI primers and Arm-PCR of CDR3 regions. Each CDR3 protein gets one entry after TCRdb re-called the multiplex PCR reads with MiXCR. The sample includes about 430,000 distinct CDR3 sequences, approximately 16% seen only once; the top ten take approximately 7.6%. As for time point: newly diagnosed GD, antithyroid drugs for less than 3 months. The TCR library used RNA extracted from PBMCs. Patients came through an endocrinology department, and that department was in Xi'an, China. The same data also went into a second study, on T cells in Graves' hyperthyroidism and ophthalmopathy.

J is TRBJ2-7 and V is TRBV6-5; D is uncertain. The TCR originated in a woman in her forties with Graves disease. Sample: peripheral blood mononuclear cells (PBMCs), taken at new diagnosis, from a patient treated with antithyroid drugs. The CDR3 here is CASSLTYSRDEQYF. In DNA form, the CDR3 reads TGTGCCAGCAGTTTAACTTACTCTCGGGACGAGCAGTACTTC.